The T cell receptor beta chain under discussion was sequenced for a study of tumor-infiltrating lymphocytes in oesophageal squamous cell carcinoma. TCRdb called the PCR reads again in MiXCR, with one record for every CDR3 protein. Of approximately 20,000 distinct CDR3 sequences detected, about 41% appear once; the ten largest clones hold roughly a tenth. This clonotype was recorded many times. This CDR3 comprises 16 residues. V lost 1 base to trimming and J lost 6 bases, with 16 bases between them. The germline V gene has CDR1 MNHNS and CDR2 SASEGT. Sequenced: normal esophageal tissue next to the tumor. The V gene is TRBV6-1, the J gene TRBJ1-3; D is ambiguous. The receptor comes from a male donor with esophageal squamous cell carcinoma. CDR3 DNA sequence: TGTGCCAGCAGTGAAGTTATAGGACCCGGAAAAAACACCATATATTTT. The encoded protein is CASSEVIGPGKNTIYF.